Sequencing of this TCR beta chain was carried out in a study of neurological immune-mediated disorders. Study outcomes and limitations: Whereas HTLV-1-associated myelopathy showed the most TCR clonal expansion, multiple sclerosis showed the least, with levels below those of healthy controls.

TCRdb redid the calling of the 5' RACE reads with MiXCR, one entry per CDR3 protein. The repertoire holds tens of thousands of distinct CDR3 sequences, with 6.5% to 8.5% as singletons. Trimming removed 3 bases from V and 2 bases from J, with 6 bases in between. Germline V CDR1 and CDR2: SGHRS, YFSETQ. This CDR3 spans 12 amino acids. Ten or more counts support this clonotype. Its specificity is unknown. The sequence was collected from a woman between 35 and 50 years old in good health. The sample taken for sequencing was PBMCs. The chain recombines TRBV5-1 with TRBJ2-7; maybe TRBD2 (5 bases). The CDR3 region has the DNA TGCGCCAGCAGCTCCGGGACCTACGAGCAGTACTTC. It encodes CASSSGTYEQYF.